These T cell receptor beta chains were read from a single sample in a study of Graves' ophthalmopathy and Graves' hyperthyroidism. TCRdb called the multiplex PCR reads again in MiXCR, with one record for every CDR3 protein. The repertoire holds under 800,000 distinct CDR3 sequences, with over 20% as singletons. What was sequenced was peripheral blood. These receptors were obtained from a young woman with stable Graves' hyperthyroidism. Some clones in this sample may be carry-over from other donors' samples. CDR3s include the opening cysteine and the closing phenylalanine or tryptophan. The order of the fields is J gene, V gene, clone size, D gene, CDR3 DNA, CDR3 protein. D genes are given only for firm matches. Clone size is not always given. Where it is, it says once, few, many or a class for expanded clones.

>TRBJ1-1|TRBV6-5|many|-
TGTGCCAGCAGCGGACGGTGGGGGAACACTGAAGCTTTCTTT
CASSGRWGNTEAFF
>TRBJ2-5|TRBV29-1|-|-
TGCAGCGTGTTAAAGGTCGTACAAGAGACCCAGTACTTC
CSVLKVVQETQYF
>TRBJ1-2|TRBV2|many|TRBD1
TGTGCCAGCAGAGAGACAGGGGATGGCTACACCTTC
CASRETGDGYTF
>TRBJ2-7|TRBV7-8|-|-
TGTGCCAGCAGCGCAAAACCGGGCCCTCAGTCATACGAGCAGGACTTC
CASSAKPGPQSYEQDF
>TRBJ2-2|TRBV5-6|few|TRBD1
TGTGCCAGCAGCTTGGGGACAGGGTGGGTGAAAACCGGGGAGCTGTTTTTT
CASSLGTGWVKTGELFF
>TRBJ2-7|TRBV30|few|-
TGTGCCTGGAGCGGCTCCGGGCCAGGGTACGGCTCCTACGAGCAGTACTTC
CAWSGSGPGYGSYEQYF
>TRBJ2-6|TRBV6-1|many|TRBD1
TGTGCCAGCGGAACAGGGGGCTCTGGGGCCAACGTCCTGACTTTC
CASGTGGSGANVLTF
>TRBJ2-7|TRBV12-3/TRBV12-4|many|-
TGTGCCAGCAGTTCTTTCCAGGGATCCTACGAGCAGTACTTC
CASSSFQGSYEQYF
>TRBJ1-2|TRBV28|-|-
TGTGCCAGCAGTTTCCCCAGGAATCACTATGGCTACACCTTC
CASSFPRNHYGYTF
>TRBJ2-7|TRBV20-1|few|-
TGCAGTGCTCCCCGGGTACAGCGGTACAACTACGAGCAGTACTTC
CSAPRVQRYNYEQYF
>TRBJ2-7|TRBV7-9|few|TRBD2
TGTGCCAGCAGCTCGAGCGGGGGCGTCTACGAGCAGTACTTC
CASSSSGGVYEQYF
>TRBJ1-3|TRBV20-1|many|-
TGCAGTGCCAGAAGACAACACAGCTCTGGAAACACCATATATTTT
CSARRQHSSGNTIYF
>TRBJ2-7|TRBV29-1|many|-
TGCAGCGTTGGAGGCGGACACGAGCAGTACTTC
CSVGGGHEQYF
>TRBJ1-1|TRBV6-5|-|-
TGTGCCAGCAGTTCGGTGCTGACTGAAGCTTTCTTT
CASSSVLTEAFF
>TRBJ2-7|TRBV9|-|-
TGTGCCACACTAGGGGATGCCTACGAGCAGTACTTC
CATLGDAYEQYF
>TRBJ2-2|TRBV11-2|many|-
TGTGCCAGCAGCTTTGGAAGCAAGTTGGCCGGGGAGCTGTTTTTT
CASSFGSKLAGELFF
>TRBJ2-2|TRBV7-2|-|-
TGTGCCAGCAGCCCAACAGGGTTAGGGGAGCTGTTTTTT
CASSPTGLGELFF
>TRBJ1-1|TRBV7-6|many|TRBD1
TGTGCCAGCAGCAAGGGGGACAGAGACACTGAAGCTTTCTTT
CASSKGDRDTEAFF
>TRBJ2-2|TRBV4-1|few|-
TGCGCCAGCAGCCAAGAAGACTTAGGAAGGGTGCCTTCGCCCGGGGAGCTGTTTTTT
CASSQEDLGRVPSPGELFF
>TRBJ1-2|TRBV5-5|many|-
TGTGCCAGCAGCTTGGCAGGGTGGGCGGGCGATGGCTACACCTTC
CASSLAGWAGDGYTF
>TRBJ2-4|TRBV6-1|-|-
TGTGCCAGCACTCCCGACAGCATTGCCAAAAACATTCAGTACTTC
CASTPDSIAKNIQYF
>TRBJ1-2|TRBV29-1|many|-
TGCAGCGTTTTTGGCTCTGGCTACACCTTC
CSVFGSGYTF
>TRBJ1-1|TRBV5-1|many|TRBD1
TGCGCCAGCAGCTTGGTGGCAGGGGGGGAGAATGAAGCTTTCTTT
CASSLVAGGENEAFF
>TRBJ2-5|TRBV2|many|-
TGTGCCAGCGGATTTAGTACCAAAGAGACCCAGTACTTC
CASGFSTKETQYF
>TRBJ2-2|TRBV6-2/TRBV6-3|few|TRBD2
TGTGCCAGCAGACCGGGACTAGCGACCGGGGAGCTGTTTTTT
CASRPGLATGELFF
>TRBJ1-1|TRBV12-3/TRBV12-4|-|-
TGTGCCAGCAGTTTGAGGAGGGTGGACACTGAAGCTTTCTTT
CASSLRRVDTEAFF
>TRBJ2-7|TRBV27|-|-
TGTGCCAGCAGCACGGGGGACCTCTACGAGCAGTACTTC
CASSTGDLYEQYF
>TRBJ2-7|TRBV20-1|many|-
TGCAGTGCTAGAGATCGATATTCCTACGAGCAGTACTTC
CSARDRYSYEQYF